This T cell receptor (beta chain) was recorded in a study of shared clonotypes between healthy human individuals (dated by TCRdb to between 2020 and 2021). Study-wide context: The cohort included three men and two women between 18 and 49 years of age. For each donor, three plates each were used for CD4 naive and CD4 memory, two plates were used for CD8 naive, and one plate was used for CD8 memory. Blood TCR repertoires of about five healthy adults were deeply sequenced to estimate repertoire size and the extent of clonotype sharing between individuals. Libraries were prepared and TCR repertoires were sequenced by different laboratories using diverse techniques, in order to increase sequencing depth and limit assay-specific biases. Between about 0.94 and 8.9 billion PBMCs per donor were obtained by leukapheresis.

According to the germline V gene (reference sequence), CDR1 reads LNHNV and CDR2 reads YYDKDF. V sheds 0 bases and J sheds 7 bases, leaving 13 bases between their ends. The CDR3 sequence holds 15 residues, the cysteine and phenylalanine included. Just the 45-base CDR3 DNA is kept, in frame starting at base 1. Using the deep immunoSEQ assay, TCR CDR3 regions were amplified from genomic DNA by multiplex PCR. Extracted genomic DNA from each cell subset was distributed evenly across all wells of several immunoSEQ 96-well plates, and each plate was treated as a replicate. For sorted subsets, roughly 200 ng of genomic DNA, equivalent to roughly 33,000 T cell genomes, went into each replicate PCR. Purified libraries were measured with a Qubit 3.0 fluorometer, size-checked on a Bioanalyzer 2100, and measured again with the KAPA Library Quantification kit. Every immunoSEQ 96-well plate was sequenced on a separate single-read 150-cycle Illumina NextSeq 550 flow cell. Per the original workflow: The immunoSEQ output contained only junctional sequences without quality scores, so filtering could not match that applied to full-length reads. To assign V/J genes and CDR3, sequences were annotated against IMGT germline references using PyIR, a Python wrapper for IgBLAST v1.9. Reads were removed for weak V/J assignments (E-value above 1e-6), missing CDR3, stop codons, out-of-frame junctions, or ambiguous translated residues. V3J clonotypes were defined as sequences sharing an identical inferred V gene, J gene, and CDR3 amino acid sequence. Percentage overlap between repertoires was computed as shared unique clonotypes divided by the size of the smaller repertoire. Three approaches were used to assess repertoire richness: RTK rarefaction, the Chao1 estimator, and Recon v2.1 estimates of unobserved clonotypes. For all TCRbeta clonotypes obtained by the gDNA method from a few donors, generation probabilities were computed with OLGA. The table was pulled from immuneACCESS by TCRdb, which kept in-frame rearrangements only. Such tables lose some clones; where checked, under half of the loss comes from unresolved V genes, and the rest has no known cause. The V and J calls and clone size were taken over from that table, and D and trimming were inferred from the DNA. This sample holds about 870,000 clones; around 93% were observed only once. Around 24% of the sample lies in the top ten.

CD8 naive samples consisted of CD45RO-negative cells that were positively selected for CCR7, yielding a CD45RA+CCR7+ population without TemRA cells. Donors were healthy HIV-negative adults with no recently reported acute infections or vaccinations. All donors were Caucasian adults living in Nashville, Tennessee, USA. Blood was obtained by leukapheresis, after which PBMCs were separated by Ficoll-Histopaque density gradient centrifugation and cryopreserved in liquid nitrogen vapor phase. Analytical flow cytometry was used to check the purity and quantity of every magnetically sorted T cell population. Each sorted fraction had its genomic DNA isolated and then quantified by UV absorbance on a Nanodrop 2000c. On the study overall, not on this receptor specifically: Estimated clonotype richness was generally larger for naive than for memory subsets. Across a handful of donors, approximately 4.6% of naive CD4, roughly 3.3% of naive CD8, about 2.3% of memory CD4, and 0.4% of memory CD8 clonotypes were shared. Sampling was restricted to blood, and TCR repertoires in tissues likely differ from the TCR repertoires found in blood. Even with the large sequencing depth, rarefaction of the sorted-subset datasets indicated that sequencing was incomplete. Clonotypes shared by all four sorted-subset donors showed higher generation probabilities than non-shared clonotypes. Pairwise subsampling indicated that sequencing depth was expected to affect the degree of clonotype sharing among donors. Because the study included a small number of donors, the genetic and exposure-history diversity represented was limited.

In regard to this clone: Its antigen remains undetermined. No clone much larger than this one lies a single base away; base qualities are absent.

This receptor chain uses TRBV15 and TRBJ2-1, with a tentative D gene TRBD1 over 5 matching bases. The receptor was derived from a young man in good health. Material: naive CD8+ T cells sorted from blood. The sample's cell subset or site, from its label and the paper: CD45RA+CCR7+. The DNA sequence is TGTGCCACCAGCAGAGATCGTCAGGGCCTTAATGAGCAGTTCTTC. This is translated as CATSRDRQGLNEQFF. Reference TRBV15 and TRBJ2-1 proteins supply the regions before and after the CDR3; the full variable domain is: DAMVIQNPRYQVTQFGKPVTLSCSQTLNHNVMYWYQQKSSQAPKLLFHYYDKDFNNEADTPDNFQSRRPNTSFCFLDIRSPGLGDTAMYLCATSRDRQGLNEQFFGPGTRLTVL.